Following are 29 T cell receptor beta chains from one sample sequenced in a study of T cells in localized non-small cell lung cancer. Only in-frame clones appear in the TCRdb table, and some are missing; sequencing was by immunoSEQ multiplex PCR. The sample shows 65,000 to 80,000 clones, roughly 80% of them seen only once. Sequencing was performed on peripheral blood, taken before any cancer treatment. Source of these receptors: a female donor older than 55 with stage I lung adenocarcinoma.

This sequence joins TRBV5-1 and TRBJ2-7; TRBD2 agrees at 8 bases. Germline V gene data show CDR1 as SGHRS and CDR2 as YFSETQ. CDR3 length equals 14 residues. The V gene end was trimmed by 4 bases and the J gene end by 0 bases; junction bases not matched to a gene: 3. The CDR3, as DNA: TGCGCCAGCAGCGTAGCGGGACGCTCCTACGAGCAGTACTTC. It codes for CASSVAGRSYEQYF.

The genes are TRBV7-2 and TRBJ2-7, with D unresolved. V was clipped by 5 bases and J by 5 bases, with 7 bases between them. This CDR3 has 11 amino acids. The germline V gene encodes CDR1 SGHTA and CDR2 FQGNSA. This CDR3 is CASSPYHEQYF. CDR3 nucleotides: TGTGCCAGCAGCCCCTATCACGAGCAGTACTTC.

The chain uses TRBV5-1 and TRBJ2-2; D not certain. This CDR3 region has 14 residues. The germline gives CDR1 SGHRS, CDR2 YFSETQ. The V gene lost 0 bases and the J gene lost 6 bases, with 9 bases spanning the gap. For the CDR3, the DNA is TGCGCCAGCAGCTTGGTGTCTACAGCCGGGGAGCTGTTTTTT. This codes for CASSLVSTAGELFF. Combining the CDR3 with reference TRBV5-1 and TRBJ2-2 gives the whole variable domain KAGVTQTPRYLIKTRGQQVTLSCSPISGHRSVSWYQQTPGQGLQFLFEYFSETQRNKGNFPGRFSGRQFSNSRSEMNVSTLELGDSALYLCASSLVSTAGELFFGEGSRLTVL.

The rearrangement links TRBV5-6 to TRBJ1-5; D is undetermined. The length of the CDR3 is 18 residues. Germline lookup yields CDR1 SGHDT and CDR2 YYEEEE. Deletions cut 1 base from V and 0 bases from J, with 17 bases between. For the CDR3, the DNA is TGTGCCAGCAGCTTGTATTCGGGCGGTCCATATAGCAATCAGCCCCAGCATTTT. Amino acids: CASSLYSGGPYSNQPQHF. Looking up the rest from reference TRBV5-6 and TRBJ1-5 gives the full variable domain: DAGVTQSPTHLIKTRGQQVTLRCSPKSGHDTVSWYQQALGQGPQFIFQYYEEEERQRGNFPDRFSGHQFPNYSSELNVNALLLGDSALYLCASSLYSGGPYSNQPQHFGDGTRLSIL.

This chain connects TRBV7-2 to TRBJ2-7; tentatively, D is TRBD2 (5 bases). This CDR3 contains 15 residues. CDR1 is SGHTA, CDR2 FQGNSA, per germline. Trimming shortened V by 6 bases and J by 0 bases, and 15 bases separated the two germline ends. The CDR3 protein is CASRPQARASYEQYF. DNA for the CDR3: TGTGCCAGCAGGCCCCAGGCGCGGGCCTCCTACGAGCAGTACTTC.

The gene calls are TRBV7-2 and TRBJ2-7; D is unclear. Trimming removed 4 bases at V and 0 bases at J, with 10 bases between. The CDR3 loop spans 14 amino acids. Germline CDR1 reads SGHTA; CDR2 reads FQGNSA. The CDR3 sequence: CASSSMDLSYEQYF. CDR3 bases: TGTGCCAGCAGCTCGATGGACCTCTCCTACGAGCAGTACTTC.

The rearrangement joins TRBV4-1 to TRBJ2-7, with D perhaps given as TRBD1 or TRBD2 (5 bases each). CDR1 and CDR2 from the germline V gene are MGHRA and YSYEKL. Trimming took off 3 bases at V and 7 bases at J, with 16 bases between the two ends. The CDR3 length is 14 residues. This CDR3 reads CASSHPGTLKEQYF. CDR3 bases: TGCGCCAGCAGCCACCCGGGGACCCTTAAGGAGCAGTACTTC.

This clone is a singleton in its sample. V is TRBV7-9 and J is TRBJ1-2; a weak D match, TRBD1 (5 bases). The CDR3 contains 13 residues. Trimming took off 1 base at V and 8 bases at J, with 11 bases between the two ends. CDR1 is SEHNR, CDR2 FQNEAQ, per germline (reference sequence). CDR3 amino acids: CASSLGRGDGYTF. As DNA, the CDR3 is TGTGCCAGCAGCTTAGGGCGGGGGGACGGCTACACCTTC. Combining the CDR3 with reference TRBV7-9 and TRBJ1-2 gives the whole variable domain DTGVSQNPRHKITKRGQNVTFRCDPISEHNRLYWYRQTLGQGPEFLTYFQNEAQLEKSRLLSDRFSAERPKGSFSTLEIQRTEQGDSAMYLCASSLGRGDGYTFGSGTRLTVV.

J is TRBJ2-1 and V is TRBV5-6, with D possibly being TRBD2 (6 bases). V lost 2 bases and J lost 9, with 21 bases in between. This CDR3 is built from 16 residues. Per germline, CDR1 SGHDT and CDR2 YYEEEE. CDR3 DNA sequence: TGTGCCAGCAGCTTCTCGCCTACCGGGGGAGGTAGTGAGCAGTTCTTC. It translates to CASSFSPTGGGSEQFF.

V gene TRBV19 combines with J gene TRBJ1-2, with D possibly matching TRBD1 (5 bases). Trimming shortened V by 8 bases and J by 4 bases, and 20 bases separated the two germline ends. Germline assignment: CDR1 LNHDA and CDR2 SQIVND (reference sequence). The CDR3 sequence is 15 residues long. CDR3 amino acids: CASSPETVLTYGYTF. As DNA, the CDR3 is TGTGCCAGTTCCCCGGAGACAGTTCTCACCTATGGCTACACCTTC.

The CDR3 DNA reads as TGTGCCAGCAGCCCAGGGGGGATTACCTACGAGCAGTACTTC. Amino acids: CASSPGGITYEQYF. V gene TRBV7-3 combines with J gene TRBJ2-7; D perhaps matches TRBD1 (7 bases). The CDR3 extends over 14 amino acids. CDR1 SGHTA and CDR2 FQGTGA come from the germline V gene. Trimming took off 5 bases at V and 2 bases at J, with 13 bases between the two ends. Together with reference TRBV7-3 and TRBJ2-7, the CDR3 gives the full variable domain: GAGVSQTPSNKVTEKGKYVELRCDPISGHTALYWYRQSLGQGPEFLIYFQGTGAADDSGLPNDRFFAVRPEGSVSTLKIQRTERGDSAVYLCASSPGGITYEQYFGPGTRLTVT.

The rearrangement links TRBV5-1 to TRBJ2-3; D is undetermined. The CDR3 contains 16 residues. V was pared by 3 bases and J by 2 bases, with 16 bases between. The germline V gene encodes CDR1 SGHRS and CDR2 YFSETQ. The chain's CDR3 is CASSSRRRTLTDTQYF. DNA for the CDR3: TGCGCCAGCAGCTCGAGAAGGCGGACCCTCACAGATACGCAGTATTTT.

The chain links TRBV27 to TRBJ2-1, with 10 bases identical to TRBD2. V trimming: 5 bases; J trimming: 5 bases; junction bases outside the gene matches: 12. Germline lookup yields CDR1 MNHEY and CDR2 SMNVEV (reference sequence). This CDR3 is built from 17 residues. CDR3 residues: CASSPPQLAGLHNEQFF. The CDR3, as DNA: TGTGCCAGCAGTCCCCCCCAACTAGCGGGACTTCACAATGAGCAGTTCTTC.

The chain uses TRBV5-6 and TRBJ2-3, with D unresolved. Per the germline V gene, CDR1 is SGHDT and CDR2 is YYEEEE. The ends were cut back, 1 base at V and 0 bases at J, with 3 bases in the middle. The CDR3 totals 13 residues. As DNA, the CDR3 is TGTGCCAGCAGCTTGTGGAGCACAGATACGCAGTATTTT. It yields the protein CASSLWSTDTQYF.

The chain links TRBV5-1 to TRBJ2-4; 8 bases fit TRBD1. The germline V gene encodes CDR1 SGHRS and CDR2 YFSETQ. V lost 2 bases and J lost 6; bases outside the gene matches: 4. The length of the CDR3 is 14 residues. The CDR3 loop is CASSLPGQANIQYF. The CDR3 bases are TGCGCCAGCAGCTTACCGGGACAGGCAAACATTCAGTACTTC. Full variable domain (rest looked up from reference TRBV5-1 and TRBJ2-4): KAGVTQTPRYLIKTRGQQVTLSCSPISGHRSVSWYQQTPGQGLQFLFEYFSETQRNKGNFPGRFSGRQFSNSRSEMNVSTLELGDSALYLCASSLPGQANIQYFGAGTRLSVL.

V gene TRBV9 combines with J gene TRBJ2-1; D is perhaps TRBD2 (5 bases). Germline V gene sequence: CDR1 SGDLS, CDR2 YYNGEE. The CDR3 runs to 16 residues. Trimming shortened V by 0 bases and J by 0 bases, and 10 bases separated the two germline ends. The CDR3 DNA is TGTGCCAGCAGCGTAGTAGTAGCGAGCTCCTACAATGAGCAGTTCTTC. Protein: CASSVVVASSYNEQFF.

This chain joins TRBV2 and TRBJ1-5; D might be TRBD1 (5 bases). This CDR3 has 14 amino acids. V was pared by 1 base and J by 6 bases, with 10 bases between. CDR1 and CDR2 (germline): SNHLY, FYNNEI. DNA for the CDR3: TGTGCCAGCAGTGAAGGGGGCGCGGGTCAGCCCCAGCATTTT. Its protein is CASSEGGAGQPQHF.

As for this clone: Mismatch with germline at one junction end may stem from a read error. The J gene is TRBJ2-1, the V gene TRBV4-1, with 7 bases that match TRBD2. This CDR3 spans 15 amino acids. Germline-derived CDR1 and CDR2 are MGHRA and YSYEKL. The CDR3 region is CAGSQLLAPGNEQFF. CDR3 nucleotides: TGCGCCGGCAGCCAGTTACTAGCGCCCGGGAATGAGCAGTTCTTC.

This clone has only one observation. This chain's CDR3 is CAIPSGRGYGYTF. CDR3 sequence (DNA): TGTGCCATCCCATCGGGCAGGGGCTATGGCTACACCTTC. The V call is TRBV10-3, the J call TRBJ1-2, with D possibly being TRBD1 (6 bases). The CDR3 spans 13 residues. Germline V lookup: CDR1 ENHRY, CDR2 SYGVKD. V lost 8 bases and J lost 4, with 14 bases in between.

The rearrangement links TRBV6-1 to TRBJ1-1; TRBD1 is a possible D gene (6 bases). The V end lost 4 bases, the J end lost 3 bases, and 12 bases lay between the germline ends. The CDR3 runs to 14 residues. CDR1 and CDR2 from the germline V gene are MNHNS and SASEGT. DNA of the CDR3: TGTGCCAGCAGTGTGGCAGGGGATGACACTGAAGCTTTCTTT. Residues: CASSVAGDDTEAFF.

The gene calls are TRBV11-2 and TRBJ1-3, with unresolved D. The length of the CDR3 is 14 residues. The V gene's germline CDR1 is SGHAT and CDR2 FQNNGV. Between the trimmed V and J ends, which lost 4 bases and 1 base, there was a span of 8 bases. The chain's CDR3 is CASSSLFSGNTIYF. In nucleotides, the CDR3 is TGTGCCAGCAGCTCCCTATTTTCTGGAAACACCATATATTTT.

This clone was counted once. CDR3 sequence: CASSRTSGVEETQYF. The CDR3 DNA reads as TGTGCCAGCAGCCGGACTAGCGGGGTCGAAGAGACCCAGTACTTC. The chain employs TRBV7-2 and TRBJ2-5; 12 nucleotides align to TRBD2. The CDR3 contains 15 residues. Germline-derived CDR1 and CDR2 are SGHTA and FQGNSA. J lost 3 bases, V lost 5 bases, and 4 bases had no gene match. Full variable domain (outside the CDR3, taken from reference TRBV7-2 and TRBJ2-5): GAGVSQSPSNKVTEKGKDVELRCDPISGHTALYWYRQSLGQGLEFLIYFQGNSAPDKSGLPSDRFSAERTGGSVSTLTIQRTQQEDSAVYLCASSRTSGVEETQYFGPGTRLLVL.

The rearrangement links TRBV4-1 to TRBJ1-1; 9 bases match TRBD1. Looked up from germline, CDR1 is MGHRA and CDR2 is YSYEKL. CDR3 size: 16 residues. The junction had 4 bases not matched to a gene; V was cut back by 0 bases and J by 2 bases. The CDR3 loop reads CASSQETGGHNTEAFF. The CDR3 DNA follows: TGCGCCAGCAGCCAAGAAACAGGGGGCCATAACACTGAAGCTTTCTTT.

Judged by abundance, this clone is medium-sized. This chain uses TRBV2 with TRBJ2-4; a possible D gene is TRBD1 (6 bases). CDR3 length: 15 residues. The V end was cut by 7 bases, the J end by 0 bases, with 13 bases between. The V gene's germline CDR1 is SNHLY and CDR2 FYNNEI. The CDR3 here is CASTMDRLAKNIQYF. The CDR3 coding sequence is TGTGCCAGCACCATGGACAGACTAGCCAAAAACATTCAGTACTTC.

This clone was counted a single time. The rearrangement uses TRBV27 and TRBJ2-1; 7 bases line up with TRBD2. Germline assignment: CDR1 MNHEY and CDR2 SMNVEV (reference sequence). Losses at the gene ends were 4 bases for V and 1 base for J; bases not matched to a gene: 7. The CDR3 totals 16 residues. CDR3: CASSWRGGGSYNEQFF. CDR3 sequence (DNA): TGTGCCAGCAGTTGGAGAGGCGGGGGATCCTACAATGAGCAGTTCTTC.

The rearrangement uses TRBV10-2 and TRBJ2-1, with 12 bases lining up with TRBD2. CDR3 length: 14 amino acids. V lost 6 bases, J lost 7 bases, and 4 bases stayed unmatched. Germline V lookup: CDR1 WSHSY, CDR2 SAAADI. As DNA, the CDR3 is TGCGCCAGCAGACTAGCGGGAGGTATTAATGAGCAGTTCTTC. This sequence encodes CASRLAGGINEQFF.

This chain links TRBV5-1 with TRBJ2-1; TRBD1 agrees at 7 bases. Trimming at V came to 5 bases and at J to 6 bases, leaving 8 bases not matched to a gene. Germline assignment: CDR1 SGHRS and CDR2 YFSETQ. The CDR3 is 14 residues long. The CDR3 protein is CASSSGTVINEQFF. DNA for the CDR3: TGCGCCAGCAGTTCCGGGACAGTCATCAATGAGCAGTTCTTC. The whole variable domain, remainder taken from reference TRBV5-1 and TRBJ2-1, is KAGVTQTPRYLIKTRGQQVTLSCSPISGHRSVSWYQQTPGQGLQFLFEYFSETQRNKGNFPGRFSGRQFSNSRSEMNVSTLELGDSALYLCASSSGTVINEQFFGPGTRLTVL.

Only a few counts were recorded for this clone. The chain recombines TRBV6-1 with TRBJ1-5; D gene uncertain. The V end was cut by 6 bases, the J end by 4 bases, with 16 bases between. The CDR3 sequence is 15 residues long. CDR1 is MNHNS and CDR2 is SASEGT in the germline V gene. The CDR3 here is CASRRGLFGNQPQHF. CDR3 sequence (DNA): TGTGCCAGCAGAAGAGGACTGTTTGGAAATCAGCCCCAGCATTTT.

This clone was detected only once. The chain has TRBV7-9 and TRBJ1-3; no reliable D call. Trimming removed 3 bases from V and 8 bases from J, with 14 bases in between. This CDR3 comprises 14 residues. CDR1 and CDR2 (germline): SEHNR, FQNEAQ (reference sequence). CDR3 nucleotides: TGTGCCAGCAGCTTTGGTACCCCCGTTCACACCATATATTTT. As protein: CASSFGTPVHTIYF. The full variable domain, completed using reference TRBV7-9 and TRBJ1-3, is DTGVSQNPRHKITKRGQNVTFRCDPISEHNRLYWYRQTLGQGPEFLTYFQNEAQLEKSRLLSDRFSAERPKGSFSTLEIQRTEQGDSAMYLCASSFGTPVHTIYFGEGSWLTVV.